The 17 T cell receptor beta chains given below trace back to one sample, sequenced in a study of beta chain features in type 1 diabetes. The study reverse transcribed the entire isolated RNA, so it sequenced expressed TCRB transcripts. Sequencing was performed with immunoSEQ multiplex PCR; in TCRdb, only in-frame clones are kept and a portion is missing. This sample has 300,000 to 450,000 clones, with 20% found just once. The specimen was naive CD4+ T cells from blood. Source of these receptors: a woman younger than 35 in good health.

The rearrangement uses TRBV15 and TRBJ2-7; TRBD2 aligns across 8 bases. CDR1 and CDR2 from the germline V gene are LNHNV and YYDKDF (reference sequence). J gave up 5 bases and V 5 bases, and 8 bases lay outside the gene matches. This CDR3 is 14 amino acids long. This CDR3 reads CATSRIGTRDEQYF. The CDR3 DNA is TGTGCCACCAGCCGCATCGGGACTAGGGACGAGCAGTACTTC.

The chain recombines TRBV5-1 with TRBJ2-7, with D perhaps matching TRBD2 (6 bases). V was shortened by 1 base and J by 5 bases, with 13 bases between the two germline ends. Germline values: CDR1 SGHRS, CDR2 YFSETQ. The CDR3 loop spans 14 amino acids. This CDR3 reads CASSLWTKSHEQYF. The CDR3 nucleotides are TGCGCCAGCAGCTTGTGGACTAAATCCCACGAGCAGTACTTC.

This clone has a handful of counts. The V call is TRBV11-2, the J call TRBJ1-2; D call uncertain. In germline, CDR1 is SGHAT, CDR2 FQNNGV. The CDR3 has 13 amino acids. Between the trimmed V and J ends, which lost 5 bases and 3 bases, there was a span of 10 bases. The CDR3 nucleotides are TGTGCCAGCAGCCCCGGAGGGTACTATGGCTACACCTTC. Its translation: CASSPGGYYGYTF.

This clone turned up a few times. The gene calls are TRBV29-1 and TRBJ1-2; TRBD1 agrees at 10 bases. The V and J ends lost 3 bases and 8 bases, in that order; junction bases with no gene match: 3. Germline V gene sequence: CDR1 SQVTM, CDR2 ANQGSEA. This CDR3 has 12 amino acids. The CDR3 bases are TGCAGCGTTGAGGGACAGGGGTCGGGCTACACCTTC. Residues: CSVEGQGSGYTF.

The chain couples TRBV6-1 to TRBJ2-6; no clear D. Germline CDR1 is MNHNS and CDR2 is SASEGT. This CDR3 region has 15 residues. V was cut by 3 bases and J by 0 bases, with 6 bases left in between. In DNA form, the CDR3 reads TGTGCCAGCAGTGACCCTAGCTCTGGGGCCAACGTCCTGACTTTC. Translating it yields CASSDPSSGANVLTF.

V is TRBV19 and J is TRBJ2-1, with D possibly being TRBD2 (6 bases). CDR1 LNHDA and CDR2 SQIVND come from the germline V gene (reference sequence). CDR3 length: 16 amino acids. The germline V and J ends were trimmed by 7 bases and 5 bases, with 21 bases remaining between them. The CDR3 DNA sequence: TGTGCCAGTATGGGGGGTGGGCAGACTTATCACAATGAGCAGTTCTTC. This encodes CASMGGGQTYHNEQFF.

The V call is TRBV21-1, the J call TRBJ1-5; the D call in the table, TRBD1, was not verified against the DNA. TRBV21-1 corresponds to a pseudogene. There are 14 residues in the CDR3. CDR3 coding DNA: TGTGCCAGCAGCGTCAGGGGAATGGGTCAGCCCCAGCATTTT. Amino acids: CASSVRGMGQPQHF.

This clone has a handful of counts. The J gene is TRBJ2-7, the V gene TRBV18, with a possible D match to TRBD1 (5 bases). The germline V and J ends were trimmed by 8 bases and 3 bases, with 14 bases remaining between them. CDR3 length: 13 residues. In germline, CDR1 is KGHSH, CDR2 LQKENI. The CDR3 here is CASAAGPHYEQYF. The CDR3 bases are TGTGCCAGCGCCGCAGGGCCTCACTACGAGCAGTACTTC.

In its sample, this clone was seen a few times. Other nucleotide sequences from this sample produce the same CDR3. V gene TRBV18 combines with J gene TRBJ1-5; D ambiguous. CDR3 length: 12 residues. V shed 4 bases and J shed 5 bases, with 6 bases lying between them. The germline CDR1 and CDR2 sequences are KGHSH and LQKENI. CDR3 sequence (DNA): TGTGCCAGCTCACTCGGTGATCAGCCCCAGCATTTT. Protein: CASSLGDQPQHF.

V and J are TRBV25-1 and TRBJ2-1, with 7 bases that match TRBD1. With V trimmed by 3 bases and J by 6 bases, 2 bases remained unmatched. In germline, CDR1 is MGHDK, CDR2 SYGVNS. The CDR3 is 13 residues long. CDR3 sequence: CASSETGSNEQFF. DNA of the CDR3: TGTGCCAGCAGTGAGACAGGGTCCAATGAGCAGTTCTTC. Filled out from reference TRBV25-1 and TRBJ2-1, the complete variable domain reads EADIYQTPRYLVIGTGKKITLECSQTMGHDKMYWYQQDPGMELHLIHYSYGVNSTEKGDLSSESTVSRIRTEHFPLTLESARPSHTSQYLCASSETGSNEQFFGPGTRLTVL.

The gene calls are TRBV5-5 and TRBJ2-1; a possible D gene is TRBD2 (6 bases). CDR3 length: 13 amino acids. Trimming stripped 4 bases from V and 9 bases from J, with 14 bases between. The germline gives CDR1 SGHKS, CDR2 YYEKEE (reference sequence). CDR3 in amino acids: CASSPEGGTEQFF. The DNA for the CDR3 is TGTGCCAGCAGCCCGGAGGGCGGTACTGAGCAGTTCTTC.

This clone was picked up a small number of times. The V call is TRBV7-2, the J call TRBJ1-2; the D is unclear. Trimming left V 4 bases short and J 7 bases short, with 16 bases between. The CDR3 is made up of 14 amino acids. Germline loops: CDR1 SGHTA, CDR2 FQGNSA. This chain's CDR3 is CASSYDPQWSGYTF. The CDR3 bases are TGTGCCAGCAGCTACGACCCCCAGTGGAGTGGCTACACCTTC.

The chain combines TRBV4-1 with TRBJ2-5; possibly TRBD2 for D (5 bases). Germline V gene sequence: CDR1 MGHRA, CDR2 YSYEKL. The CDR3 runs to 13 residues. The V gene lost 4 bases and the J gene lost 5 bases, with 11 bases spanning the gap. CDR3 sequence reads: CASSLARTETQYF. CDR3 DNA sequence: TGCGCCAGCAGCCTCGCAAGGACTGAGACCCAGTACTTC.

J is TRBJ2-3 and V is TRBV4-1; 9 nucleotides match TRBD1. J was trimmed by 1 base and V by 6 bases; bases with no gene match: 5. The CDR3 consists of 15 residues. CDR1 and CDR2 from the germline V gene are MGHRA and YSYEKL. CDR3 sequence (DNA): TGCGCCAGCAGGCAAACAGGGGGCGGCACAGATACGCAGTATTTT. Residues: CASRQTGGGTDTQYF.

This clone was counted between two and nine times. V usage is TRBV5-6 and J usage is TRBJ2-7, with D uncertain. V gave up 3 bases and J gave up 4 bases, with 11 bases separating them. This CDR3 is built from 13 residues. Per the germline V gene, CDR1 is SGHDT and CDR2 is YYEEEE. DNA of the CDR3: TGTGCCAGCAGCTCACAAAACAGTTACGAGCAGTACTTC. Encoded protein: CASSSQNSYEQYF.

This chain links TRBV19 with TRBJ1-1; D is possibly TRBD1 (5 bases). Germline V gene data show CDR1 as LNHDA and CDR2 as SQIVND (reference sequence). Deletions cut 5 bases from V and 2 bases from J, with 6 bases between. This CDR3 has 12 residues. In nucleotides, the CDR3 is TGTGCCAGTAGTTGGGGCAACACTGAAGCTTTCTTT. Translating it yields CASSWGNTEAFF.

The rearrangement joins TRBV5-4 to TRBJ2-3; D gene unclear. The ends were cut back, 0 bases at V and 0 bases at J, with 8 bases in the middle. Germline CDR1 is SGHNT and CDR2 is YYREEE (reference sequence). The CDR3 totals 15 residues. This chain's CDR3 is CASSLGAFSTDTQYF. CDR3 DNA sequence: TGTGCCAGCAGCTTGGGCGCATTTAGCACAGATACGCAGTATTTT.